One and the same sample provided the 20 T cell receptor beta chains below, sequenced in a study of cytomegalovirus exposure and HLA in healthy donors. PCR involved 60 Vbeta and 13 Jbeta primers. Only in-frame clones appear in the TCRdb table, and some are missing; sequencing was by immunoSEQ multiplex PCR. Recorded here are tens of thousands of clones; the top ten clones represent approximately 2.9%. The sample was PBMCs. Source of these receptors: a young woman in good health and CMV-seropositive.

This chain uses TRBV7-9 with TRBJ2-7; D is possibly TRBD1 (5 bases). Per germline, CDR1 SEHNR and CDR2 FQNEAQ (reference sequence). This CDR3 comprises 15 residues. V shed 4 bases and J shed 2 bases, with 15 bases lying between them. The CDR3, as DNA: TGTGCCAGCAGCTCGTATGGACACCACGCCTACGAGCAGTACTTC. As protein: CASSSYGHHAYEQYF.

J is TRBJ1-2 and V is TRBV20-1; D not resolved. The V gene lost 5 bases and the J gene lost 8 bases, with 12 bases spanning the gap. This CDR3 has 11 amino acids. The germline CDR1 and CDR2 sequences are DFQATT and SNEGSKA (reference sequence). The CDR3 protein is CSAREGNGYTF. For the CDR3, the DNA is TGCAGTGCTCGGGAAGGGAACGGCTACACCTTC.

The chain is built from TRBV4-1 and TRBJ2-1; D possibly corresponds to TRBD2 (5 bases). This CDR3 is 13 amino acids long. Trimming took off 3 bases at V and 8 bases at J, with 11 bases between the two ends. Germline V lookup: CDR1 MGHRA, CDR2 YSYEKL. The CDR3 sequence: CASSHTSNYEQFF. CDR3 nucleotides: TGCGCCAGCAGCCATACTAGTAACTATGAGCAGTTCTTC.

The V and J genes are TRBV4-1 and TRBJ2-7; the match to TRBD1 covers 7 bases. The germline V gene has CDR1 MGHRA and CDR2 YSYEKL. V lost 5 bases, J lost 2 bases, and 9 bases stayed unmatched. This CDR3 has 15 residues. CDR3 in amino acids: CASSGTAAGAYEQYF. The CDR3 DNA reads TGCGCCAGCAGCGGGACAGCGGCCGGGGCCTACGAGCAGTACTTC.

This chain uses TRBV28 with TRBJ2-6, with D possibly matching TRBD1 (5 bases). The germline V and J ends were trimmed by 3 bases and 2 bases, with 14 bases remaining between them. The CDR3 extends over 17 amino acids. Germline V gives CDR1 MDHEN, CDR2 SYDVKM. The CDR3 coding sequence is TGTGCCAGCAGTTTTTATAGGGGCCAGGCTGGGGCCAACGTCCTGACTTTC. This encodes CASSFYRGQAGANVLTF.

The chain uses TRBV11-3 and TRBJ1-6; D is uncertain. V lost 0 bases to trimming and J lost 5 bases, with 5 bases between them. The germline CDR1 and CDR2 sequences are SGHNT and YENEEA. CDR3 length: 14 amino acids. The CDR3 reads CASSLEADNSPLHF. CDR3 bases: TGTGCCAGCAGCTTAGAGGCAGATAATTCACCCCTCCACTTT.

The rearrangement joins TRBV6-6 to TRBJ2-1; unclear D gene. This CDR3 region has 14 residues. V was pared by 0 bases and J by 10 bases, with 13 bases between. CDR1 MNHNY and CDR2 SVGAGI come from the germline V gene (reference sequence). Here the CDR3 DNA reads TGTGCCAGCAGTTACTCGATAACTCGTGAGGAGCAGTTCTTC. Protein product: CASSYSITREEQFF.

About this clone: This sample also contains other DNA sequences that code for the same CDR3. The chain couples TRBV6-1 to TRBJ1-2, with a possible D match to TRBD1 (6 bases). Germline CDR1 reads MNHNS; CDR2 reads SASEGT. CDR3 length: 15 residues. The V and J ends lost 2 bases and 4 bases respectively, with 14 bases between them. CDR3 coding DNA: TGTGCCAGCAGTGAACAAGACAGGTCCTCCTATGGCTACACCTTC. It codes for CASSEQDRSSYGYTF.

This sequence joins TRBV19 and TRBJ2-5, with 8 bases matching TRBD2. The V gene's germline CDR1 is LNHDA and CDR2 SQIVND (reference sequence). The CDR3 contains 15 residues. Trimming at V came to 3 bases and at J to 4 bases, leaving 7 bases not matched to a gene. Here the CDR3 DNA reads TGTGCCAGTAGTATGAGACGGGGGGGCGTAGAGACCCAGTACTTC. It specifies CASSMRRGGVETQYF.

The chain recombines TRBV5-1 with TRBJ2-7; 7 bases align to TRBD1. The CDR3 runs to 15 residues. Per the germline V gene, CDR1 is SGHRS and CDR2 is YFSETQ. The junction had 8 bases not matched to a gene; V was cut back by 4 bases and J by 1 base. CDR3 DNA: TGCGCCAGCAGCCTAGAAGGACAGGTTTCCTACGAGCAGTACTTC. It translates to CASSLEGQVSYEQYF. Together with reference TRBV5-1 and TRBJ2-7, the CDR3 gives the full variable domain: KAGVTQTPRYLIKTRGQQVTLSCSPISGHRSVSWYQQTPGQGLQFLFEYFSETQRNKGNFPGRFSGRQFSNSRSEMNVSTLELGDSALYLCASSLEGQVSYEQYFGPGTRLTVT.

The chain couples TRBV11-3 to TRBJ2-1; D is uncertain. The V end lost 2 bases, the J end lost 4 bases, and 6 bases lay between the germline ends. In germline, CDR1 is SGHNT, CDR2 YENEEA. The length of the CDR3 is 13 residues. CDR3 bases: TGTGCCAGCAGCTTAACGAGGTACAATGAGCAGTTCTTC. Amino acid sequence: CASSLTRYNEQFF.

V gene TRBV6-1 combines with J gene TRBJ2-7, with a tentative D call TRBD1 (6 bases). Germline V gene data show CDR1 as MNHNS and CDR2 as SASEGT. The CDR3 sequence is 14 residues long. Trimming left V 6 bases short and J 5 bases short, with 17 bases between. The CDR3 sequence: CASRIELQGHEQYF. As DNA, the CDR3 is TGTGCCAGCAGGATCGAACTACAGGGCCACGAGCAGTACTTC.

J is TRBJ1-5 and V is TRBV19; 7 positions agree with TRBD1. Germline CDR1 and CDR2: LNHDA and SQIVND (reference sequence). The CDR3 is 15 residues long. The ends lost 5 bases at V and 4 bases at J; junction bases unmatched: 8. CDR3 protein: CASSPQKTGNQPQHF. For the CDR3, the DNA is TGTGCCAGTAGTCCACAGAAGACAGGGAATCAGCCCCAGCATTTT.

This chain uses TRBV11-3 with TRBJ2-1; 9 positions match TRBD1. The V and J ends lost 5 bases and 5 bases, in that order; junction bases with no gene match: 4. Germline V gene sequence: CDR1 SGHNT, CDR2 YENEEA. CDR3 length: 14 residues. CDR3 in amino acids: CASSLGQGNNEQFF. The CDR3 DNA follows: TGTGCCAGCAGCCTCGGACAGGGGAACAATGAGCAGTTCTTC.

The V gene is TRBV19, the J gene TRBJ2-7; weak D call: TRBD2 (5 bases). The V end lost 1 base, the J end lost 3 bases, and 13 bases lay between the germline ends. The length of the CDR3 is 15 residues. CDR1 is LNHDA and CDR2 is SQIVND in the germline V gene (reference sequence). As DNA, the CDR3 is TGTGCCAGTAGTATAGTTCTAGCTCCAATCTACGAGCAGTACTTC. It specifies CASSIVLAPIYEQYF.

The chain recombines TRBV10-1 with TRBJ2-1; weak D call: TRBD1 (6 bases). This CDR3 region has 12 residues. Looked up from germline, CDR1 is WNHNN and CDR2 is SYGVQD (reference sequence). Trimming removed 9 bases from V and 2 bases from J, with 8 bases in between. In nucleotides, the CDR3 is TGCGCCAGTGGACAGACCTACAATGAGCAGTTCTTC. It is translated as CASGQTYNEQFF.

The chain employs TRBV18 and TRBJ2-7; D is unresolved. Trimming cost V 0 bases and J 2 bases, with 14 bases left between them. CDR3 length: 16 residues. Germline values: CDR1 KGHSH, CDR2 LQKENI. DNA of the CDR3: TGTGCCAGCTCACCACCTACATCCAGGCCTACCTACGAGCAGTACTTC. Its protein is CASSPPTSRPTYEQYF.

This sequence joins TRBV27 and TRBJ1-6; D gene ambiguous. The V gene's germline CDR1 is MNHEY and CDR2 SMNVEV (reference sequence). With 6 bases removed from V and 10 bases from J, the gap between germline ends came to 10 bases. CDR3 length: 12 amino acids. CDR3 protein: CASSPSSSPLHF. In nucleotides, the CDR3 is TGTGCCAGCAGCCCGAGTAGCTCACCCCTCCACTTT.

This rearrangement joins TRBV19 to TRBJ2-1; 7 bases are shared with TRBD2. The CDR3 consists of 12 residues. V lost 8 bases and J lost 7; bases outside the gene matches: 5. Germline CDR1 reads LNHDA; CDR2 reads SQIVND (reference sequence). The CDR3 region is CASALGRNEQFF. DNA for the CDR3: TGTGCCAGTGCCCTCGGGAGGAATGAGCAGTTCTTC.

This chain links TRBV7-6 with TRBJ1-1; possible D gene TRBD1, 5 bases. With 2 bases removed from V and 2 bases from J, the gap between germline ends came to 12 bases. The CDR3 has 15 amino acids. Per germline, CDR1 SGHVS and CDR2 FNYEAQ. This CDR3 reads CASSLIGGGNTEAFF. In DNA, the CDR3 is TGTGCCAGCAGCTTAATCGGGGGGGGTAACACTGAAGCTTTCTTT. Full variable domain (rest looked up from reference TRBV7-6 and TRBJ1-1): GAGVSQSPRYKVTKRGQDVALRCDPISGHVSLYWYRQALGQGPEFLTYFNYEAQQDKSGLPNDRFSAERPEGSISTLTIQRTEQRDSAMYRCASSLIGGGNTEAFFGQGTRLTVV.